This T cell receptor (beta chain) is from a study of blood T cell repertoires in COVID-19. Study summary: In each case, the material was cDNA or gDNA derived from T cells, B-cell-depleted T cells, or PBMCs.

Profiled with immunoSEQ multiplex PCR; TCRdb holds only in-frame clones, not every one. The sample records 350,000 or so clones, 70% to 90% being singletons. Germline V gene data show CDR1 as SGDLS and CDR2 as YYNGEE. The CDR3 is 12 amino acids. Deletions cut 0 bases from V and 8 bases from J, with 8 bases between. This sequence originates from a woman in her 40s with acute COVID-19. The sequencing input was PBMCs or T cells enriched from blood (not recorded which). The V call is TRBV9, the J call TRBJ1-1; no reliable D call. The CDR3 reads CASSVDLREAFF. The CDR3 DNA is TGTGCCAGCAGCGTAGACCTGAGGGAAGCTTTCTTT.